This T cell receptor (beta chain) came from a study of blood T cell repertoires in COVID-19. Turning to the study itself: Samples taken during acute and convalescent COVID-19 were collected in the United States, Italy and Spain. Sample material is recorded as cDNA or gDNA derived from T cells, B-cell-depleted T cells, or PBMCs.

Per the authors' pipeline: Reference gene primer amplification in the assay estimated nucleated cell counts. This table comes from immunoSEQ multiplex PCR, and its TCRdb copy is limited to in-frame clones, with some not included. D and trimming were read from the DNA, whereas the V and J calls and clone size are those reported in that table. The sample holds under 250,000 clones, roughly nine tenths seen once. The CDR3 spans 15 residues. The V end was cut by 4 bases, the J end by 7 bases, with 16 bases between. Germline V CDR1 and CDR2: KGHSY, FQNENV. What was sequenced was peripheral blood. This clonotype was sampled from a man in his sixties who had recovered from COVID-19. V and J are TRBV16 and TRBJ1-4; possible D gene TRBD1, 6 bases. The CDR3 loop reads CASSPPEDRSEKLFF. The CDR3 DNA is TGTGCCAGCAGCCCCCCCGAGGACAGATCTGAAAAACTGTTTTTT.